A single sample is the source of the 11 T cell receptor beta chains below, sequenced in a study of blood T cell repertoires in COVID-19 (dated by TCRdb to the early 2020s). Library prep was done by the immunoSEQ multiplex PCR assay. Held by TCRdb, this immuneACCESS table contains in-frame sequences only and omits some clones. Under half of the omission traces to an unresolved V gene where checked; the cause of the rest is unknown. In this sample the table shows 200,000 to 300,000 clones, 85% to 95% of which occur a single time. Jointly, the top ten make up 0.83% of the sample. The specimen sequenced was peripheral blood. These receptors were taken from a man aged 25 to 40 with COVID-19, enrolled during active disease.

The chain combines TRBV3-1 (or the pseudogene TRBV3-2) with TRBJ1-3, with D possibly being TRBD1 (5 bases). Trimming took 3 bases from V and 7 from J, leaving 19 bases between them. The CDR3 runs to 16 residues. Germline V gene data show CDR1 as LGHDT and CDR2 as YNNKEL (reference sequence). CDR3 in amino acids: CASSHGIRQNNNTIYF. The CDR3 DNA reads TGTGCCAGCAGCCACGGAATTCGACAGAACAATAACACCATATATTTT.

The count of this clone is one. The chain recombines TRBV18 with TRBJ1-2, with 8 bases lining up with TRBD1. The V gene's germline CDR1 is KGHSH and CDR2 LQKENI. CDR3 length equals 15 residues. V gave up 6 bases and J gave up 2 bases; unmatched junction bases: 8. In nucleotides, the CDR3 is TGTGCCAGCTCTCAAGGACAGGGCTTAAACTATGGCTACACCTTC. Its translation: CASSQGQGLNYGYTF.

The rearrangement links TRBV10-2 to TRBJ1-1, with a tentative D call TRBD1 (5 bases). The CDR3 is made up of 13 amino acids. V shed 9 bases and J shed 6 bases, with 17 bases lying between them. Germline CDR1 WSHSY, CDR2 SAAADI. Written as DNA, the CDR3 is TGCGCCAGTAAGGGGCCCGATGGCTCTGAAGCTTTCTTT. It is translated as CASKGPDGSEAFF.

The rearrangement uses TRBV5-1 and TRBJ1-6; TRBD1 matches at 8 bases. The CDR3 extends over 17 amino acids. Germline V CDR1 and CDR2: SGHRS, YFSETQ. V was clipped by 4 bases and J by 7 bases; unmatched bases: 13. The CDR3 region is CASSPANRGTGNSPLHF. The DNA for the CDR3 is TGCGCCAGCAGCCCGGCGAATCGAGGGACAGGAAATTCACCCCTCCACTTT. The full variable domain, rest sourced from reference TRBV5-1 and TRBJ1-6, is KAGVTQTPRYLIKTRGQQVTLSCSPISGHRSVSWYQQTPGQGLQFLFEYFSETQRNKGNFPGRFSGRQFSNSRSEMNVSTLELGDSALYLCASSPANRGTGNSPLHFGNGTRLTVT.

CDR3 amino acids: CASSPAGGNSYEQYF. CDR3 DNA sequence: TGTGCCAGCAGCCCCGCGGGGGGGAACTCCTACGAGCAGTACTTC. V is TRBV7-9 and J is TRBJ2-7, with 9 bases aligning to TRBD2. The trim removed 5 bases at V and 0 bases at J, leaving 5 bases unmatched. The germline V gene has CDR1 SEHNR and CDR2 FQNEAQ (reference sequence). The CDR3 is made up of 15 amino acids. Together with reference TRBV7-9 and TRBJ2-7, the CDR3 gives the full variable domain: DTGVSQNPRHKITKRGQNVTFRCDPISEHNRLYWYRQTLGQGPEFLTYFQNEAQLEKSRLLSDRFSAERPKGSFSTLEIQRTEQGDSAMYLCASSPAGGNSYEQYFGPGTRLTVT.

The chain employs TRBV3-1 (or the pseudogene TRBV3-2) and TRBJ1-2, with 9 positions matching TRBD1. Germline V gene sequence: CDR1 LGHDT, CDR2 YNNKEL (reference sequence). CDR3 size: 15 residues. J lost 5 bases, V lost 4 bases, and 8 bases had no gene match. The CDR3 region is CASSPTRTGVYGYTF. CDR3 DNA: TGTGCCAGCAGCCCGACCCGGACAGGGGTATATGGCTACACCTTC.

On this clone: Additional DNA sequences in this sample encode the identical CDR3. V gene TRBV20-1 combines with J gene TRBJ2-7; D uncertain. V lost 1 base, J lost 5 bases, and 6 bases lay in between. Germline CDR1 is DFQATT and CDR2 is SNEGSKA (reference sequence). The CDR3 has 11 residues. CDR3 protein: CSARAGHEQYF. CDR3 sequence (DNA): TGCAGTGCTAGAGCTGGGCACGAGCAGTACTTC.

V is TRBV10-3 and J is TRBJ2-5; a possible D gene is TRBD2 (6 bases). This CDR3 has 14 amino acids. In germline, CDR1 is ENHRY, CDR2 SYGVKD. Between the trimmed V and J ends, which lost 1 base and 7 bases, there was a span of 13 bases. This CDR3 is CAISEFRLEGTQYF. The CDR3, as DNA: TGTGCCATCAGTGAGTTTCGACTAGAGGGGACCCAGTACTTC.

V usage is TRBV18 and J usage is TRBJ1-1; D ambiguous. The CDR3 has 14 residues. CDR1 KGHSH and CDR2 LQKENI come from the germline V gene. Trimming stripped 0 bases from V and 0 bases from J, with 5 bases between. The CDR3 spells CASSPPPLNTEAFF. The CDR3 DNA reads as TGTGCCAGCTCACCACCCCCTCTGAACACTGAAGCTTTCTTT. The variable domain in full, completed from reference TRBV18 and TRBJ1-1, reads NAGVMQNPRHLVRRRGQEARLRCSPMKGHSHVYWYRQLPEEGLKFMVYLQKENIIDESGMPKERFSAEFPKEGPSILRIQQVVRGDSAAYFCASSPPPLNTEAFFGQGTRLTVV.

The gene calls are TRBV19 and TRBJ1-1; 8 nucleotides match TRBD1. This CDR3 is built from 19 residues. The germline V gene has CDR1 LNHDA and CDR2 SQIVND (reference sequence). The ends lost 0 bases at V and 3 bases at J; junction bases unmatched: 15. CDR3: CASSIDVGQGAAWDTEAFF. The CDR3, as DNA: TGTGCCAGTAGTATAGATGTGGGTCAGGGGGCGGCATGGGACACTGAAGCTTTCTTT.

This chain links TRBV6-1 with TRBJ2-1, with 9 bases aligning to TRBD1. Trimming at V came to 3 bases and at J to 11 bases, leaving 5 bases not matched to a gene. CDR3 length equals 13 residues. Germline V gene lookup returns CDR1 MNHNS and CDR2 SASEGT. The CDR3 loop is CASSDGDRVKQFF. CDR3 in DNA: TGTGCCAGCAGTGACGGGGACAGGGTCAAGCAGTTCTTC.